This T cell receptor (beta chain) was profiled in a study of blood T cells in healthy people across ages. V was clipped by 1 base and J by 5 bases, with 8 bases between them. Germline V CDR1 and CDR2: SGHVS, FNYEAQ. The CDR3 is made up of 13 amino acids. Combining a sample-barcoded 5' primer with a J-beta primer mix, a second PCR ran for about 7 to 11 cycles. MiXCR, applied by TCRdb to the 5' RACE reads, yields one record per CDR3 protein. The sample consists of some 860,000 distinct CDR3 sequences, approximately 60% of them appearing once. There are a few counts of this clonotype. Sequencing was done on a sample of blood. The genes are TRBV7-6 and TRBJ2-5; unclear D gene. The source is a man aged 40-49 years in good health. The CDR3 reads CASSLGAYETQYF. For the CDR3, the DNA is TGTGCCAGCAGCTTAGGAGCTTACGAGACCCAGTACTTC.